These 19 T cell receptor beta chains originate from one sample sequenced in a study of shared clonotypes between healthy human individuals. TCRdb's copy holds only in-frame clones and misses some; the assay was immunoSEQ multiplex PCR. The top ten hold under 0.06% of the sample, which has roughly 500,000 clones, about 96% seen once. Sequencing was carried out using naive CD4+ T cells sorted from blood. Subset in this sample: CD45RA+ positively selected. The receptor set was obtained from a woman in her 30s in good health.

The chain couples TRBV1 to TRBJ1-2; the table assigns TRBD1, which was not confirmed against the DNA. TRBV1 is a listed pseudogene. This CDR3 spans 15 amino acids. CDR3 sequence (DNA): TGCACCAGCAGCCGCCGGGACAGCACTAACTATGGCTACACCTTC. Translation gives CTSSRRDSTNYGYTF.

This chain connects TRBV4-2 to TRBJ2-1; the match to TRBD2 covers 9 bases. CDR3 length equals 17 residues. Trimming removed 0 bases from V and 4 bases from J; junction bases left unmatched: 7. Germline V gene sequence: CDR1 LGHNA, CDR2 YNFKEQ. This CDR3 reads CASSQDSASGMYNEQFF. The CDR3 DNA is TGTGCCAGCAGCCAAGATTCGGCTAGCGGGATGTACAATGAGCAGTTCTTC.

The genes are TRBV10-3 and TRBJ2-3, with TRBD2 matching 16 bases. Germline CDR1 reads ENHRY; CDR2 reads SYGVKD. The CDR3 has 18 amino acids. J lost 1 base, V lost 5 bases, and 6 bases had no gene match. The DNA of the CDR3 is TGTGCCATCAGTCCGGGACTAGCGGGAGGGCCCGGCACAGATACGCAGTATTTT. This translates into CAISPGLAGGPGTDTQYF.

The chain uses TRBV7-8 and TRBJ2-7, with 11 bases fitting TRBD2. The CDR3 spans 15 residues. Germline CDR1 SGHVS, CDR2 FQNEAQ. Trimming removed 1 base from V and 6 bases from J; junction bases left unmatched: 5. CDR3 nucleotides: TGTGCCAGCAGCTTAGTCGTAGCGGGAGGGTCCGAGCAGTACTTC. Its translation is CASSLVVAGGSEQYF.

This clone was recorded only once. The chain is built from TRBV30 and TRBJ2-3, with D tentatively TRBD1 (6 bases). Trimming removed 5 bases from V and 6 bases from J, with 18 bases in between. In germline, CDR1 is GTSNPN, CDR2 SVGIG (reference sequence). The CDR3 extends over 14 amino acids. The CDR3 sequence: CAWSEKGVSDTQYF. The CDR3 DNA sequence: TGTGCCTGGTCCGAAAAGGGGGTTTCCGATACGCAGTATTTT.

The chain carries TRBV28 and TRBJ2-7; weak D call: TRBD1 (6 bases). V was shortened by 3 bases and J by 3 bases, with 18 bases between the two germline ends. The CDR3 is made up of 16 amino acids. CDR1 and CDR2 (germline): MDHEN, SYDVKM. This CDR3 reads CASSFTGTTGFYEQYF. The CDR3 DNA sequence: TGTGCCAGCAGTTTCACCGGGACAACAGGATTCTACGAGCAGTACTTC.

A remark on this clone: Other DNA sequences in this sample translate to the same CDR3. The J gene is TRBJ2-7, the V gene TRBV28, with D perhaps being TRBD1 or TRBD2 (5 bases each). V was shortened by 6 bases and J by 2 bases, with 14 bases between the two germline ends. Germline V lookup: CDR1 MDHEN, CDR2 SYDVKM. CDR3 length: 14 amino acids. CDR3 protein: CASRAGTPAYEQYF. Written as DNA, the CDR3 is TGTGCCAGCAGAGCCGGGACCCCGGCCTACGAGCAGTACTTC. The variable domain in full, completed from reference TRBV28 and TRBJ2-7, reads DVKVTQSSRYLVKRTGEKVFLECVQDMDHENMFWYRQDPGLGLRLIYFSYDVKMKEKGDIPEGYSVSREKKERFSLILESASTNQTSMYLCASRAGTPAYEQYFGPGTRLTVT.

Regarding this clone: This same CDR3 is encoded by further DNA sequences in the sample. The CDR3 loop reads CASSLYNEQFF. For the CDR3, the DNA is TGTGCCAGCAGCCTTTACAATGAGCAGTTCTTC. The chain joins TRBV28 to TRBJ2-1; D is unclear. This CDR3 contains 11 residues. V gave up 6 bases and J gave up 4 bases, with 4 bases separating them. CDR1 MDHEN and CDR2 SYDVKM come from the germline V gene.

This chain connects TRBV27 to TRBJ1-2; 10 bases are a match to TRBD1. The CDR3 length is 15 residues. V dropped 5 bases and J dropped 8; count of bases not matched to a gene: 11. In germline, CDR1 is MNHEY, CDR2 SMNVEV (reference sequence). The CDR3 coding sequence is TGTGCCAGCAGTCCACTCCCGACAGGGGGCTGGGGCTACACCTTC. Protein: CASSPLPTGGWGYTF.

The chain recombines TRBV7-2 with TRBJ2-3, with D unresolved. This CDR3 comprises 13 residues. Trimming took 4 bases from V and 12 from J, leaving 17 bases between them. The V gene's germline CDR1 is SGHTA and CDR2 FQGNSA. The chain's CDR3 is CASSSTPMVQQYF. CDR3 in DNA: TGTGCCAGCAGCTCGACCCCTATGGTGCAACAGTATTTT.

This chain connects TRBV4-1 to TRBJ1-2, with D tentatively TRBD1 (6 bases). The germline CDR1 and CDR2 sequences are MGHRA and YSYEKL. The CDR3 sequence is 16 residues long. Trimming removed 1 base at V and 8 bases at J, with 20 bases between. The CDR3 region is CASSQGNGGGFKGYTF. DNA for the CDR3: TGCGCCAGCAGCCAAGGGAACGGGGGCGGTTTCAAGGGCTACACCTTC.

The rearrangement uses TRBV5-1 and TRBJ2-3; D unresolved. Per germline, CDR1 SGHRS and CDR2 YFSETQ. This CDR3 spans 14 amino acids. The germline V and J ends were trimmed by 4 bases and 2 bases, with 11 bases remaining between them. The CDR3 is CASSPRLTTDTQYF. CDR3 in DNA: TGCGCCAGCAGCCCAAGACTCACCACAGATACGCAGTATTTT.

The CDR3 loop reads CASRPSGSDTQYF. DNA for the CDR3: TGCGCCAGCAGGCCGAGTGGGTCAGATACGCAGTATTTT. The gene calls are TRBV10-2 and TRBJ2-3; D remains ambiguous. The length of the CDR3 is 13 residues. CDR1 WSHSY and CDR2 SAAADI come from the germline V gene. V lost 6 bases and J lost 4, with 11 bases in between.

This chain links TRBV5-6 with TRBJ1-5, with D perhaps matching TRBD1 (5 bases). The ends were cut back, 3 bases at V and 3 bases at J, with 13 bases in the middle. Germline V lookup: CDR1 SGHDT, CDR2 YYEEEE. The length of the CDR3 is 15 residues. CDR3: CASSSGTRNNQPQHF. DNA of the CDR3: TGTGCCAGCAGCTCCGGGACCCGTAACAATCAGCCCCAGCATTTT.

V usage is TRBV6-5 and J usage is TRBJ2-7; perhaps TRBD2 as D (5 bases). CDR3 length equals 16 residues. Germline CDR1 and CDR2: MNHEY and SVGAGI. Trimming cost V 0 bases and J 5 bases, with 17 bases left between them. CDR3 DNA sequence: TGTGCCAGCAGTTACTCGATCACTAGTGGGAACCACGAGCAGTACTTC. Protein product: CASSYSITSGNHEQYF.

This rearrangement joins TRBV5-1 to TRBJ1-4, with no clear D. Germline CDR1 and CDR2: SGHRS and YFSETQ. V was pared by 7 bases and J by 6 bases, with 10 bases between. The CDR3 sequence is 12 residues long. The CDR3 DNA reads TGCGCCAGCCAGGACGAGGATGAAAAACTGTTTTTT. This sequence encodes CASQDEDEKLFF.

This chain links TRBV29-1 with TRBJ2-7; 9 bases match TRBD2. The CDR3 extends over 11 amino acids. Germline V gene lookup returns CDR1 SQVTM and CDR2 ANQGSEA. V was clipped by 4 bases and J by 6 bases; unmatched bases: 1. The CDR3 DNA follows: TGCAGCGTTGGACTAGCGGCCGAGCAGTACTTC. This codes for CSVGLAAEQYF.

V is TRBV4-1 and J is TRBJ2-2; the D gene is possibly TRBD2 (5 bases). The V gene's germline CDR1 is MGHRA and CDR2 YSYEKL. V was pared by 1 base and J by 6 bases, with 18 bases between. The CDR3 is 17 amino acids. DNA of the CDR3: TGCGCCAGCAGCCAAGCGGGCCGCACCGCGGGCTCCGGGGAGCTGTTTTTT. Its protein is CASSQAGRTAGSGELFF.

The table lists this clone with a count of one. The V call is TRBV14, the J call TRBJ2-5; D ambiguous. CDR3 length: 14 amino acids. Trimming stripped 4 bases from V and 1 base from J, with 10 bases between. Per the germline V gene, CDR1 is SGHDN and CDR2 is FVKESK. CDR3 in amino acids: CASSPRASQETQYF. In nucleotides, the CDR3 is TGTGCCAGCAGCCCTCGGGCTAGCCAAGAGACCCAGTACTTC.